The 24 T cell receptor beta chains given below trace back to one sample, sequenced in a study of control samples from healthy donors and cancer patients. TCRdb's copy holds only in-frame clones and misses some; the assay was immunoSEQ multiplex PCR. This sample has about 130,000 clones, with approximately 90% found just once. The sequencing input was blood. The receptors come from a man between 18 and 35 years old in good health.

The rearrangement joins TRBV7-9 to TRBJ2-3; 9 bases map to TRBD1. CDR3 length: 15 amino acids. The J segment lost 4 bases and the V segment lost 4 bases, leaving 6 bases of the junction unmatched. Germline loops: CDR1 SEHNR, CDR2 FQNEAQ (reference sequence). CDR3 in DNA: TGTGCCAGCAGCTCCCACAGGGGGCAGGCAGATACGCAGTATTTT. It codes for CASSSHRGQADTQYF. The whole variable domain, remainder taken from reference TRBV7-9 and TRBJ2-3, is DTGVSQNPRHKITKRGQNVTFRCDPISEHNRLYWYRQTLGQGPEFLTYFQNEAQLEKSRLLSDRFSAERPKGSFSTLEIQRTEQGDSAMYLCASSSHRGQADTQYFGPGTRLTVL.

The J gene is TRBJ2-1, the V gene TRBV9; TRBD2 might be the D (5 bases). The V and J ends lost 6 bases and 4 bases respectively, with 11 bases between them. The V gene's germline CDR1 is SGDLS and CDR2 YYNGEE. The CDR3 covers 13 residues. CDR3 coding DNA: TGTGCCAGCAATAAGGGAGATTACAATGAGCAGTTCTTC. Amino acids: CASNKGDYNEQFF.

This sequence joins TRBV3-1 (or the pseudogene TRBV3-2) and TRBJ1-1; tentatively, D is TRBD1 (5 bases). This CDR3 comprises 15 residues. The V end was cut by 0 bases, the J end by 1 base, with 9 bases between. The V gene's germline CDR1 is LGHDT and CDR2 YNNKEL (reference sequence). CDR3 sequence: CASSQDPDRNTEAFF. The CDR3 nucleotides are TGTGCCAGCAGCCAAGATCCCGACAGGAACACTGAAGCTTTCTTT.

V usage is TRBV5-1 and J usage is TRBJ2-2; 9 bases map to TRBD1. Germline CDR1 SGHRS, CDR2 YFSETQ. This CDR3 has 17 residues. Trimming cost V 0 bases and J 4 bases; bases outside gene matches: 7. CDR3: CASSLDPGTGSTGELFF. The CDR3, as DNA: TGCGCCAGCAGCTTGGACCCCGGGACAGGGTCCACCGGGGAGCTGTTTTTT.

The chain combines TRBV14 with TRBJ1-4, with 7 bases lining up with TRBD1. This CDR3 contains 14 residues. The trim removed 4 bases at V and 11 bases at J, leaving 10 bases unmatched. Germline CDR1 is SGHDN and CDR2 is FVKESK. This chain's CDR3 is CASSLRDRYGKLFF. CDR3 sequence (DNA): TGTGCCAGCAGCCTCCGGGACAGATACGGGAAACTGTTTTTT.

In DNA form, the CDR3 reads TGCGCCAGCAGCCGTCTACAGGTCGGGGCGGGGGAGCAGTACTTC. Its protein is CASSRLQVGAGEQYF. The chain has TRBV5-1 and TRBJ2-7; TRBD2 is a possible D gene (6 bases). V dropped 4 bases and J dropped 7 bases, with 21 bases sitting between them. CDR1 is SGHRS and CDR2 is YFSETQ in the germline V gene. The length of the CDR3 is 15 residues. Combining the CDR3 with reference TRBV5-1 and TRBJ2-7 gives the whole variable domain KAGVTQTPRYLIKTRGQQVTLSCSPISGHRSVSWYQQTPGQGLQFLFEYFSETQRNKGNFPGRFSGRQFSNSRSEMNVSTLELGDSALYLCASSRLQVGAGEQYFGPGTRLTVT.

In DNA form, the CDR3 reads TGCGCCAGCAGCCAATTCGACAGGGGGCGACGCTCCTACGAGCAGTACTTC. As protein: CASSQFDRGRRSYEQYF. The genes are TRBV4-1 and TRBJ2-7, with 10 bases fitting TRBD1. The trim removed 2 bases at V and 0 bases at J, leaving 7 bases unmatched. Germline V CDR1 and CDR2: MGHRA, YSYEKL. The CDR3 sequence is 17 residues long.

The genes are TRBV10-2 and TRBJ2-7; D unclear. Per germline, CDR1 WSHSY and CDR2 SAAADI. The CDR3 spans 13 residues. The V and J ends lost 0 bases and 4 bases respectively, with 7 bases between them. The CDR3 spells CASSESGLYEQYF. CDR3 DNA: TGCGCCAGCAGTGAGTCGGGATTATACGAGCAGTACTTC.

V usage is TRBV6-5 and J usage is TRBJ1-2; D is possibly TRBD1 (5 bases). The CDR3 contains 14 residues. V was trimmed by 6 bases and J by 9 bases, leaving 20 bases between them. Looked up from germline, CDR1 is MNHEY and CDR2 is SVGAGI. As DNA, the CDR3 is TGTGCCAGCAGCCAGGACCTCGGCTCAGGGAGCTACACCTTC. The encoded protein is CASSQDLGSGSYTF.

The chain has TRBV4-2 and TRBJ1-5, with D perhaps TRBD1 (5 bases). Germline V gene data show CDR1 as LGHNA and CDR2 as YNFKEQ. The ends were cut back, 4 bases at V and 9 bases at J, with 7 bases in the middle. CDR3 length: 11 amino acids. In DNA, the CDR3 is TGTGCCAGCAGCCGGGGGGGGCCCCAGCATTTT. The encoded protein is CASSRGGPQHF.

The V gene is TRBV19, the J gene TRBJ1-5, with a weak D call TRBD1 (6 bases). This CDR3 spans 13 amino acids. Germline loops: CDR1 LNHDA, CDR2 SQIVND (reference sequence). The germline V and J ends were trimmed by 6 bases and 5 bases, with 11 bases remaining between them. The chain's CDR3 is CASSLTGYQPQHF. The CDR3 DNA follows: TGTGCCAGTAGCCTAACAGGGTATCAGCCCCAGCATTTT.

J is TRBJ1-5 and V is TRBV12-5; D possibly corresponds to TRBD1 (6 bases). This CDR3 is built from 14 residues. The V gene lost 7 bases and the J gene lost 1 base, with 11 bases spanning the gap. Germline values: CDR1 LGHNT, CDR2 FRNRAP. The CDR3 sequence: CASAQGGSNQPQHF. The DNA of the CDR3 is TGTGCTAGTGCCCAAGGGGGGAGCAATCAGCCCCAGCATTTT.

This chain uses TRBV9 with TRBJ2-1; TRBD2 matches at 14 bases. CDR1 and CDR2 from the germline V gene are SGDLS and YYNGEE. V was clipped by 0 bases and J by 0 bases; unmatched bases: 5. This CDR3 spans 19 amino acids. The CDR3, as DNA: TGTGCCAGCAGCGTAGGGGGACTAGCGGGGGCGAGCTCCTACAATGAGCAGTTCTTC. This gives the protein CASSVGGLAGASSYNEQFF.

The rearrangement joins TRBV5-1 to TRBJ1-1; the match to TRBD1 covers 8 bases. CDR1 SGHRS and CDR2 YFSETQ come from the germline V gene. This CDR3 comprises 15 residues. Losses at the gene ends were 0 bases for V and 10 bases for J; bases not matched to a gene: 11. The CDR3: CASSLARLGQGIAFF. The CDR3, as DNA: TGCGCCAGCAGCTTGGCCCGGCTCGGACAGGGAATAGCTTTCTTT.

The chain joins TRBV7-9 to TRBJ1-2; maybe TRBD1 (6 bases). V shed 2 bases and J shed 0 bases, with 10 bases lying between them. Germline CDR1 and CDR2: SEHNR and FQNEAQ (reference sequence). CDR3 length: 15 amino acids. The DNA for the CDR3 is TGTGCCAGCAGCTTAAATGAGGGGGCTAACTATGGCTACACCTTC. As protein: CASSLNEGANYGYTF.

The CDR3 protein is CAWSLGGRQPQHF. The CDR3 nucleotides read TGTGCCTGGAGTCTAGGGGGCCGACAGCCCCAGCATTTT. The genes are TRBV30 and TRBJ1-5; TRBD1 matches 7 bases. V lost 2 bases, J lost 7 bases, and 5 bases stayed unmatched. This CDR3 region has 13 residues. From germline, CDR1 is GTSNPN and CDR2 SVGIG (reference sequence).

The CDR3 nucleotides are TGTGCCAGCACCATAGCGGGGGGTGTCGAGACCCAGTACTTC. Translation: CASTIAGGVETQYF. This chain joins TRBV6-5 and TRBJ2-5; TRBD2 aligns across 10 bases. V gave up 7 bases and J gave up 5 bases; unmatched junction bases: 7. There are 14 residues in the CDR3. Germline V lookup: CDR1 MNHEY, CDR2 SVGAGI.

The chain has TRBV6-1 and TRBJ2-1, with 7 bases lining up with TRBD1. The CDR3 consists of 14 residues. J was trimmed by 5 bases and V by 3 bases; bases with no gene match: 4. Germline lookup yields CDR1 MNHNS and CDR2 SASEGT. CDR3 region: CASSEVTGDNEQFF. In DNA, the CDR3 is TGTGCCAGCAGTGAGGTAACAGGGGACAATGAGCAGTTCTTC.

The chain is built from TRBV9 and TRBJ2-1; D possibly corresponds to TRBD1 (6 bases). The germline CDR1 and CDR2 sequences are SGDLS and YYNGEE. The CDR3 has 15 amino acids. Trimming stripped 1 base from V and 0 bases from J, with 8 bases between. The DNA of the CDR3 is TGTGCCAGCAGCGTAATAGGGGGCTCCTACAATGAGCAGTTCTTC. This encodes CASSVIGGSYNEQFF.

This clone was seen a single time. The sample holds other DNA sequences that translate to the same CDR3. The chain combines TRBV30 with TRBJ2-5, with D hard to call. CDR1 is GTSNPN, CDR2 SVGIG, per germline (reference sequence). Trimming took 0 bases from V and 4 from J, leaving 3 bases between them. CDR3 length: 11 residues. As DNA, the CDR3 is TGTGCCTGGAGTGTCTTAGAGACCCAGTACTTC. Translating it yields CAWSVLETQYF.

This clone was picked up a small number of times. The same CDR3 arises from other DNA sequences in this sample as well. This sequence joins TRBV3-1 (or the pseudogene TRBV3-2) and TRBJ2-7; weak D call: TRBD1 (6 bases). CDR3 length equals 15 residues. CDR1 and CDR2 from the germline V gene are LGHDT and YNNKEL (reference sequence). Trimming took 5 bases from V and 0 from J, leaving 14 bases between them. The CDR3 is CASSSPGQSSYEQYF. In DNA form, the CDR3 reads TGTGCCAGCAGCTCGCCCGGACAGAGCTCCTACGAGCAGTACTTC.

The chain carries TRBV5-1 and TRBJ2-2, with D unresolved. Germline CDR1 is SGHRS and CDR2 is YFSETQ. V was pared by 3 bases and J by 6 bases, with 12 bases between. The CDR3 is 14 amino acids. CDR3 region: CASSWKVAPGELFF. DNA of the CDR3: TGCGCCAGCAGCTGGAAGGTAGCTCCCGGGGAGCTGTTTTTT.

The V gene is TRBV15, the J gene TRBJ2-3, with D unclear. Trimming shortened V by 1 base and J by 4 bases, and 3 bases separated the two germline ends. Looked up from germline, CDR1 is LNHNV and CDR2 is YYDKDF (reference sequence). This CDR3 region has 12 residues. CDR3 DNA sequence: TGTGCCACCAGCAGAGTGTCAGATACGCAGTATTTT. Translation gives CATSRVSDTQYF.

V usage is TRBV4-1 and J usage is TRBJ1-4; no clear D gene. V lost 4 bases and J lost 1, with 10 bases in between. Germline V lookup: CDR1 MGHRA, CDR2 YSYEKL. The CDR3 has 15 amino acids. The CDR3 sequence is CASSPYVGTNEKLFF. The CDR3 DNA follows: TGCGCCAGCAGCCCGTACGTGGGAACTAATGAAAAACTGTTTTTT.